This T cell receptor (beta chain) emerged from a study of blood T cell repertoires in COVID-19. The overall study: Acute and convalescent COVID-19 samples came from the United States, Italy and Spain.

Original processing methods: Cell counts per sample came from amplifying reference gene primers. Profiling relied on immunoSEQ multiplex PCR, and the TCRdb table lists in-frame clones only, not all of them. That table supplies the V and J calls and clone size; D and trimming were determined from the DNA. The sample includes under 400,000 clones, approximately 88% seen only once; the top ten take about 1.5%. During active infection, Seattle patients enrolled and were then monitored through disease. This CDR3 has 13 amino acids. V lost 8 bases and J lost 1; bases outside the gene matches: 2. Source material: peripheral blood. V and J are TRBV23-1 and TRBJ2-1, with TRBD1 identical over 7 bases. Being an ORF, TRBV23-1 has a function that is uncertain. The source is a woman aged 25 to 39 with COVID-19, enrolled during active disease. The CDR3 is CASGRGSYNEQFF. In nucleotides, the CDR3 is TGCGCCAGCGGCAGGGGGTCCTACAATGAGCAGTTCTTC.